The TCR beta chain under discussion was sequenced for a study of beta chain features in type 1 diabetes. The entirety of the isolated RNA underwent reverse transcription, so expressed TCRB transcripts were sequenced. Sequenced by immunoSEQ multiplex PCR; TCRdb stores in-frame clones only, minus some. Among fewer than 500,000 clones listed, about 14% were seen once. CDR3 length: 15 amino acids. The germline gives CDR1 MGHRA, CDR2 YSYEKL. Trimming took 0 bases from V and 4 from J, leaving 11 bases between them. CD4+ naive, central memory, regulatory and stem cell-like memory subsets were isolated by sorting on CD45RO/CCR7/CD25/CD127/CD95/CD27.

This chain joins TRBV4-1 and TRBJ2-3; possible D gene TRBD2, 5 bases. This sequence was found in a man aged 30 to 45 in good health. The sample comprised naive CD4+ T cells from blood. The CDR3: CASSQDFSDADTQYF. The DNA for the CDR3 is TGCGCCAGCAGCCAAGATTTTAGCGACGCAGATACGCAGTATTTT.